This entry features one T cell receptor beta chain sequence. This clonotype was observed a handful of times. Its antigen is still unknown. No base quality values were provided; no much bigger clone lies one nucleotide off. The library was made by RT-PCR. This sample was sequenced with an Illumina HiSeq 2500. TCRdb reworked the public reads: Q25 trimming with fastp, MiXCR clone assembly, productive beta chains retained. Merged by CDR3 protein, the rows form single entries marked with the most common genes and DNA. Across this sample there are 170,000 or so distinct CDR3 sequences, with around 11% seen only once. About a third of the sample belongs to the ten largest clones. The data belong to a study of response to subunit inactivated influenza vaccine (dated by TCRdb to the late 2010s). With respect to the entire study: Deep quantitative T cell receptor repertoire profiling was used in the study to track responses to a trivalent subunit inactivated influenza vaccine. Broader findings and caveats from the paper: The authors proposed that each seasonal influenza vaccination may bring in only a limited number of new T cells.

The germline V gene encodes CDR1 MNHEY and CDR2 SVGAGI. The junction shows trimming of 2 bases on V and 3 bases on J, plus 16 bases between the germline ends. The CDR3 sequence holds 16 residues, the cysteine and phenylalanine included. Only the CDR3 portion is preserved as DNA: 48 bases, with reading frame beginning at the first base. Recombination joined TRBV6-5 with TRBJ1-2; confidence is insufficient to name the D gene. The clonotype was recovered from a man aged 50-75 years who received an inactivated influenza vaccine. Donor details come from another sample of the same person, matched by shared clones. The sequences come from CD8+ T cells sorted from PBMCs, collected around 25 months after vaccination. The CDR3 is CASSYGVGLLYYGYTF. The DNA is TGTGCCAGCAGTTACGGGGTCGGCCTTCTTTACTATGGCTACACCTTC.